These 21 T cell receptor beta chains were sequenced from one sample in a study of blood T cell repertoires in COVID-19. Clones were read by immunoSEQ multiplex PCR, and TCRdb kept only the in-frame ones, dropping some. The sample has about 210,000 clones; approximately 86% are singletons. The sample taken for sequencing was PBMCs or T cells enriched from blood (not recorded which). The receptors were sampled from a woman younger than 45 who had been exposed to COVID-19.

The J gene is TRBJ2-3, the V gene TRBV5-1, with 9 bases aligning to TRBD1. Trimming removed 4 bases from V and 4 bases from J; junction bases left unmatched: 4. In germline, CDR1 is SGHRS, CDR2 YFSETQ. The CDR3 extends over 14 amino acids. The CDR3 DNA reads as TGCGCCAGCAGCCCACAGGGGGCTGCAGATACGCAGTATTTT. This translates into CASSPQGAADTQYF. Combining the CDR3 with reference TRBV5-1 and TRBJ2-3 gives the whole variable domain KAGVTQTPRYLIKTRGQQVTLSCSPISGHRSVSWYQQTPGQGLQFLFEYFSETQRNKGNFPGRFSGRQFSNSRSEMNVSTLELGDSALYLCASSPQGAADTQYFGPGTRLTVL.

The chain employs TRBV20-1 and TRBJ1-1, with D perhaps TRBD1 (6 bases). The V end was cut by 3 bases, the J end by 1 base, with 9 bases between. The length of the CDR3 is 13 residues. Germline values: CDR1 DFQATT, CDR2 SNEGSKA (reference sequence). Here the CDR3 DNA reads TGCAGTGCTAGTGCAGGGGAGAACACTGAAGCTTTCTTT. It encodes CSASAGENTEAFF.

The V and J genes are TRBV9 and TRBJ1-4; TRBD1 matches at 9 bases. Germline V gene data show CDR1 as SGDLS and CDR2 as YYNGEE. This CDR3 region has 15 residues. The trim removed 3 bases at V and 7 bases at J, leaving 7 bases unmatched. The CDR3 loop reads CASSGTGDLSEKLFF. The CDR3 coding sequence is TGTGCCAGCAGCGGGACAGGGGATCTCAGTGAAAAACTGTTTTTT.

This clone has a count of ten or more. The CDR3 bases are TGTGCCAGCAGCCCCATGGCGGAGGACTACGAGCAGTACTTC. It encodes CASSPMAEDYEQYF. The chain links TRBV7-6 to TRBJ2-7; TRBD2 is a possible D gene (5 bases). V was pared by 5 bases and J by 3 bases, with 14 bases between. CDR3 size: 14 residues. From germline, CDR1 is SGHVS and CDR2 FNYEAQ.

The V and J genes are TRBV12-3 or TRBV12-4 and TRBJ2-5; perhaps TRBD1 as D (5 bases). CDR3 length: 12 residues. V was pared by 6 bases and J by 5 bases, with 10 bases between. In DNA, the CDR3 is TGTGCCAGCAGCAGCCAGGGCGAGACCCAGTACTTC. Protein: CASSSQGETQYF.

The count of this clone is one. The chain combines TRBV5-1 with TRBJ2-7; tentatively, D is TRBD2 (7 bases). Germline V gene lookup returns CDR1 SGHRS and CDR2 YFSETQ. V was trimmed by 7 bases and J by 3 bases, leaving 20 bases between them. The CDR3 runs to 15 residues. CDR3 sequence: CASSPRGPRDYEQYF. The CDR3 DNA follows: TGCGCCAGCTCCCCGCGGGGGCCCCGAGACTACGAGCAGTACTTC.

In this sample, this clone turned up once. In nucleotides, the CDR3 is TGCAGCGTCCTGGGGGGGGGTGAGGATTACTATGGCTACACCTTC. Encoded protein: CSVLGGGEDYYGYTF. The V and J genes are TRBV29-1 and TRBJ1-2, with a weak D call TRBD1 (5 bases). Trimming shortened V by 6 bases and J by 3 bases, and 20 bases separated the two germline ends. Germline lookup yields CDR1 SQVTM and CDR2 ANQGSEA. This CDR3 is built from 15 residues.

This clone has only a few counts. In DNA form, the CDR3 reads TGTGCCAGCAGTGAAGGGATTTTAAGGGCCGGGGGAACCGGGGAGCTGTTTTTT. This gives the protein CASSEGILRAGGTGELFF. The chain is built from TRBV6-1 and TRBJ2-2; perhaps TRBD2 as D (6 bases). The ends were cut back, 1 base at V and 5 bases at J, with 20 bases in the middle. CDR1 is MNHNS and CDR2 is SASEGT in the germline V gene. The length of the CDR3 is 18 residues.

The rearrangement joins TRBV6-1 to TRBJ1-1, with 9 bases matching TRBD1. The CDR3 extends over 14 amino acids. Trimming cost V 8 bases and J 5 bases; bases outside gene matches: 9. In germline, CDR1 is MNHNS, CDR2 SASEGT. The CDR3 DNA follows: TGTGCCAGCCACTTAGGGGACAGGGAAACTGAAGCTTTCTTT. Translated, it gives CASHLGDRETEAFF.

The rearrangement links TRBV25-1 to TRBJ2-1; no definite D call. This CDR3 spans 13 amino acids. Germline CDR1 MGHDK, CDR2 SYGVNS. The ends were cut back, 3 bases at V and 6 bases at J, with 9 bases in the middle. The DNA of the CDR3 is TGTGCCAGCAGTGAGGCTGGGCTCAATGAGCAGTTCTTC. The encoded protein is CASSEAGLNEQFF.

The V and J genes are TRBV12-3 or TRBV12-4 and TRBJ2-2; D possibly corresponds to TRBD1 (6 bases). The V end lost 6 bases, the J end lost 5 bases, and 10 bases lay between the germline ends. The CDR3 extends over 13 amino acids. The CDR3: CASRWTETGELFF. Here the CDR3 DNA reads TGTGCCAGCAGATGGACAGAAACCGGGGAGCTGTTTTTT.

V and J are TRBV20-1 and TRBJ2-4, with D perhaps matching TRBD2 (6 bases). This CDR3 region has 15 residues. Germline CDR1 reads DFQATT; CDR2 reads SNEGSKA (reference sequence). With 3 bases removed from V and 0 bases from J, the gap between germline ends came to 12 bases. The CDR3 sequence is CSASRRALAKNIQYF. The CDR3 region has the DNA TGCAGTGCTAGTCGGAGGGCGCTAGCCAAAAACATTCAGTACTTC.

V gene TRBV5-4 combines with J gene TRBJ2-1; D not resolved. Germline V CDR1 and CDR2: SGHNT, YYREEE (reference sequence). V gave up 3 bases and J gave up 7 bases, with 8 bases separating them. This CDR3 has 12 residues. Here the CDR3 reads CASSSPSNEQFF. CDR3 bases: TGTGCCAGCAGCTCCCCCAGTAATGAGCAGTTCTTC. Combining the CDR3 with reference TRBV5-4 and TRBJ2-1 gives the whole variable domain ETGVTQSPTHLIKTRGQQVTLRCSSQSGHNTVSWYQQALGQGPQFIFQYYREEENGRGNFPPRFSGLQFPNYSSELNVNALELDDSALYLCASSSPSNEQFFGPGTRLTVL.

The chain has TRBV6-6 and TRBJ1-5; D is perhaps TRBD1 (6 bases). The CDR3 extends over 13 amino acids. The V and J ends lost 7 bases and 11 bases respectively, with 18 bases between them. Germline V gene lookup returns CDR1 MNHNY and CDR2 SVGAGI (reference sequence). The CDR3 bases are TGTGCCAGCACCCAAGGGGGACGAGGGTCCCAGCATTTT. Translated, it gives CASTQGGRGSQHF.

V usage is TRBV21-1 and J usage is TRBJ2-7; TRBD2, the table's D call, was not compared with the DNA. TRBV21-1 is shown as a pseudogene. The CDR3 extends over 15 amino acids. The CDR3 sequence: CASSKVWENSYEQYF. The CDR3 nucleotides are TGTGCCAGCAGCAAAGTGTGGGAGAACAGCTACGAGCAGTACTTC.

CDR3 residues: CASSLGSDRVQPQHF. The CDR3 bases are TGTGCCAGCAGCTTAGGGTCCGACAGGGTTCAGCCCCAGCATTTT. The chain combines TRBV11-2 with TRBJ1-5; 7 bases are a match to TRBD1. CDR3 length: 15 residues. V trimming: 1 base; J trimming: 6 bases; junction bases outside the gene matches: 6. The germline gives CDR1 SGHAT, CDR2 FQNNGV.

V usage is TRBV5-1 and J usage is TRBJ2-3, with TRBD2 as a possible D gene (7 bases). V lost 0 bases and J 1 base, leaving 21 bases between the germline ends. Germline V gene sequence: CDR1 SGHRS, CDR2 YFSETQ. This CDR3 region has 19 residues. The CDR3, as DNA: TGCGCCAGCAGCTTGGTATTCCCCCAGGGCGGGGGCCGCACAGATACGCAGTATTTT. Residues: CASSLVFPQGGGRTDTQYF.

V is TRBV5-4 and J is TRBJ1-1; D is perhaps TRBD1 (5 bases). The germline gives CDR1 SGHNT, CDR2 YYREEE (reference sequence). This CDR3 is 14 amino acids long. The germline V and J ends were trimmed by 1 base and 3 bases, with 10 bases remaining between them. CDR3 region: CASSLRGSDTEAFF. The CDR3 region has the DNA TGTGCCAGCAGCTTGAGGGGTAGTGACACTGAAGCTTTCTTT.

V and J are TRBV2 and TRBJ2-2, with 8 bases aligning to TRBD2. This CDR3 is built from 15 residues. V shed 10 bases and J 0 bases; nucleotides not matched to a gene: 7. The germline CDR1 and CDR2 sequences are SNHLY and FYNNEI. CDR3 bases: TGTGCCACCACCCTGGGACTAGCGAACACCGGGGAGCTGTTTTTT. Its protein product is CATTLGLANTGELFF. Supplemented by reference TRBV2 and TRBJ2-2, the full variable domain reads EPEVTQTPSHQVTQMGQEVILRCVPISNHLYFYWYRQILGQKVEFLVSFYNNEISEKSEIFDDQFSVERPDGSNFTLKIRSTKLEDSAMYFCATTLGLANTGELFFGEGSRLTVL.

Written as DNA, the CDR3 is TGTGCCAGCAGCCAAGGTGGACAGGGGACCTTTGAAGCTTTCTTT. Translation: CASSQGGQGTFEAFF. This chain connects TRBV3-1 (or the pseudogene TRBV3-2) to TRBJ1-1, with 9 bases aligning to TRBD1. This CDR3 region has 15 residues. With 1 base clipped from V and 7 bases from J, the junction kept 7 bases outside the gene matches. CDR1 is LGHDT, CDR2 YNNKEL, per germline (reference sequence).

The CDR3: CASHWDRGRNEKLFF. CDR3 DNA: TGTGCCAGTCACTGGGACAGGGGCCGTAATGAAAAACTGTTTTTT. This chain joins TRBV19 and TRBJ1-4, with 10 bases aligning to TRBD1. In germline, CDR1 is LNHDA, CDR2 SQIVND (reference sequence). The CDR3 totals 15 residues. V shed 8 bases, J shed 4 bases, and the junction held 7 bases outside the gene matches.